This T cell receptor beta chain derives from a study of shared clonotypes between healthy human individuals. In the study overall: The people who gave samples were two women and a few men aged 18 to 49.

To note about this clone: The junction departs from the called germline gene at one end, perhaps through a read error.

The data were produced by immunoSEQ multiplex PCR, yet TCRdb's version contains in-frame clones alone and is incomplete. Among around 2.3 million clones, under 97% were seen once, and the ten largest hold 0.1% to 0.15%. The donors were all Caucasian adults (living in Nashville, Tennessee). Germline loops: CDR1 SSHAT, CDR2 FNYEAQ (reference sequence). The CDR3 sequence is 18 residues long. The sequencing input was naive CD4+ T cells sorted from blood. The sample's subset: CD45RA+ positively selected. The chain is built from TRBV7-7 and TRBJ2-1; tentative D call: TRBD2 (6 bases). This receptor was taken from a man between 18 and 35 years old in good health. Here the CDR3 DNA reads TGTGCTAGCAGCCCCATTGGGCTTCGCGGGGATCCCTACAATGAGCAGTTCTTC. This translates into CASSPIGLRGDPYNEQFF.